This TCR beta chain comes out of a study of T-cell reconstitution after alpha-beta-depleted transplantation in children. The TCRbeta library was prepared with unique molecular identifiers. TCRdb itself ran the PCR reads through MiXCR, one entry per CDR3 protein. The sample carries 400,000 to 500,000 distinct CDR3 sequences, approximately 10% recorded once. This clonotype has at least ten counts. CDR3 length: 13 amino acids. The germline gives CDR1 MNHEY, CDR2 SVGEGT. V lost 6 bases and J lost 8; bases outside the gene matches: 7. This sequence was found in a human donor who donated a stem cell graft to a child with acute myeloid leukemia. The sequencing here drew on PBMCs from the stem cell graft donor, taken from the stem cell graft. The V gene is TRBV6-2 or TRBV6-3, the J gene TRBJ2-1, with TRBD2 matching 7 bases. The CDR3 spells CASSTTSRHEQFF. CDR3 DNA: TGTGCCAGCAGCACGACTAGCAGGCATGAGCAGTTCTTC.